These 6 T cell receptor beta chains came from one sample sequenced in a study of T cells in Graves' hyperthyroidism and ophthalmopathy. RNA transcripts yielded amplified TCR beta CDR3 regions. HTBI primers were employed in a first-round RT-PCR of the TCR CDR3. TCRdb re-derived calls from the multiplex PCR reads in MiXCR, one entry per CDR3 protein. The table records some 500,000 distinct CDR3 sequences, approximately 14% of them present only once. Sequencing was performed on blood. These receptors came from a woman aged 18-35 years with Graves' hyperthyroidism.

This clonotype was seen a handful of times. J is TRBJ2-3 and V is TRBV30; 7 bases match TRBD2. Unmatched junction bases numbered 11, after V lost 5 bases and J lost 3 bases. The CDR3 totals 15 residues. Germline CDR1 GTSNPN, CDR2 SVGIG (reference sequence). The CDR3 sequence: CAWRGGAGVTDTQYF. The CDR3 DNA is TGTGCCTGGCGGGGCGGGGCGGGAGTGACAGATACGCAGTATTTT.

This clonotype showed up many times. The rearrangement uses TRBV11-3 and TRBJ1-6; unclear D gene. Germline CDR1 is SGHNT and CDR2 is YENEEA. CDR3 length equals 11 residues. Trimming removed 5 bases at V and 8 bases at J, with 4 bases between. The CDR3 DNA reads TGTGCCAGCAGCAACGATTCACCCCTCCACTTT. This sequence encodes CASSNDSPLHF.

This clonotype was seen at least ten times. The J gene is TRBJ2-1, the V gene TRBV12-5; D may be TRBD1 (6 bases). The CDR3 is 20 residues long. The ends were cut back, 3 bases at V and 1 base at J, with 25 bases in the middle. CDR1 is LGHNT and CDR2 is FRNRAP in the germline V gene. The CDR3 region is CASGLPRGMTLVSSYNEQFF. CDR3 sequence (DNA): TGTGCTAGTGGTTTACCCAGGGGAATGACCTTGGTTAGTTCCTACAATGAGCAGTTCTTC.

This clonotype was seen ten or more times. The chain links TRBV27 to TRBJ2-2; 8 positions agree with TRBD2. The length of the CDR3 is 16 residues. The junction had 6 bases not matched to a gene; V was cut back by 2 bases and J by 4 bases. Germline V CDR1 and CDR2: MNHEY, SMNVEV (reference sequence). The DNA for the CDR3 is TGTGCCAGCAGTTTAGGGGTAGCGGGAATCACCGGGGAGCTGTTTTTT. Its protein product is CASSLGVAGITGELFF.

This clonotype was seen at least ten times. The chain combines TRBV20-1 with TRBJ1-1; tentatively, D is TRBD1 (6 bases). The CDR3 extends over 15 amino acids. Looked up from germline, CDR1 is DFQATT and CDR2 is SNEGSKA (reference sequence). With 5 bases removed from V and 1 base from J, the gap between germline ends came to 17 bases. This CDR3 is CSAPPGGGRNTEAFF. DNA of the CDR3: TGCAGTGCTCCACCCGGGGGGGGCAGGAACACTGAAGCTTTCTTT.

The chain is built from TRBV7-9 and TRBJ2-7; 9 bases fit TRBD1. The length of the CDR3 is 16 residues. Germline V gene sequence: CDR1 SEHNR, CDR2 FQNEAQ (reference sequence). Trimming removed 4 bases from V and 2 bases from J; junction bases left unmatched: 9. The CDR3, as DNA: TGTGCCAGCAGCTCAGCCGGGGGACAGGGAGCCTACGAGCAGTACGTC. Translating it yields CASSSAGGQGAYEQYV.